The clone carrying this T cell receptor (beta chain) has just a few counts. What it recognizes is unknown. Library construction involved attaching unique molecular identifiers to individual cDNA molecules, which allowed quantitative, reproducible TCR counting. TCRdb analysed the RACE reads with MiXCR anew, one entry per CDR3 protein. The profile shows about 400,000 distinct CDR3 sequences, 6% to 7% of them singletons. Sample time point: patch test 2, 6 weeks after DPC sensitization. As to treatment: therapeutic diphenylcyclopropenone sensitization with weekly scalp DPC. This sample was included in a study of human T cells and chemical hapten exposure. Across the study: Minor volume differences among pooled libraries chiefly drove per-sample TCR yield variation.

Study findings and constraints: Patch test scores rose with PT1 expanded TCR counts, a positive correlation.

Between the trimmed V and J ends, which lost 5 bases and 8 bases, there was a span of 19 bases. Germline V gene data show CDR1 as DFQATT and CDR2 as SNEGSKA (reference sequence). The CDR3 spans 14 residues. The chain has TRBV20-1 and TRBJ2-1; the D gene could be TRBD1 or TRBD2 (6 bases each). The sequence was obtained from a woman younger than 30 with alopecia areata. Some clones in this sample may be carry-over from other donors' samples. The sequencing used whole blood, collected in connection with sensitization to the hapten diphenylcyclopropenone (DPC). CDR3 sequence (DNA): TGCAGTGCTGACGGGGGCGCAAGCGGATATGAGCAGTTCTTC. Amino acids: CSADGGASGYEQFF.